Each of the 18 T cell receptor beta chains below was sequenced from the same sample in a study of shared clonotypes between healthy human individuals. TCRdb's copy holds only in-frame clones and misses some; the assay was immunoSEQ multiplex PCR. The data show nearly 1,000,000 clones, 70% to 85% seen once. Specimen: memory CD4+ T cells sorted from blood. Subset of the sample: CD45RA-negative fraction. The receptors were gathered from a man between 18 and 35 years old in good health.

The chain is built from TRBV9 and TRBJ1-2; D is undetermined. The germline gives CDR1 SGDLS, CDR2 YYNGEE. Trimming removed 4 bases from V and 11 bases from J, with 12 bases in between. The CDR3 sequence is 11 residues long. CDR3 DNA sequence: TGTGCCAGCAGCTCAACAGAATTTTACACCTTC. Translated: CASSSTEFYTF.

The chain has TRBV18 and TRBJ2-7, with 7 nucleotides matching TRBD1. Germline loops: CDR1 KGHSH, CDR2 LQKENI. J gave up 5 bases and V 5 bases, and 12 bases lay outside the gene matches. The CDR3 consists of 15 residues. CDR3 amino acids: CASSGITGANDEQYF. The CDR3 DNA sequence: TGTGCCAGCTCAGGGATTACAGGGGCGAACGACGAGCAGTACTTC.

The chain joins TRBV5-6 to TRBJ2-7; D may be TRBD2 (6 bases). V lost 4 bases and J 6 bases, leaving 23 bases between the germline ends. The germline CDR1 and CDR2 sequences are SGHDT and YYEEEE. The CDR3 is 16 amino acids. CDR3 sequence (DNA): TGTGCCAGCAGCCAAGACGGGGGAAGTGTGTACGGCGAGCAGTACTTC. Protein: CASSQDGGSVYGEQYF. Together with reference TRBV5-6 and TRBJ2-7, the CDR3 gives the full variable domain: DAGVTQSPTHLIKTRGQQVTLRCSPKSGHDTVSWYQQALGQGPQFIFQYYEEEERQRGNFPDRFSGHQFPNYSSELNVNALLLGDSALYLCASSQDGGSVYGEQYFGPGTRLTVT.

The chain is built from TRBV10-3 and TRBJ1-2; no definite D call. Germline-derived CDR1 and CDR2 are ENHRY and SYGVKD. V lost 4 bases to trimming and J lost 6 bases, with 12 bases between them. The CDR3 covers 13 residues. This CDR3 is CAISGVGRDGYTF. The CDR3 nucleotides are TGTGCCATCAGTGGGGTAGGGAGGGATGGCTACACCTTC.

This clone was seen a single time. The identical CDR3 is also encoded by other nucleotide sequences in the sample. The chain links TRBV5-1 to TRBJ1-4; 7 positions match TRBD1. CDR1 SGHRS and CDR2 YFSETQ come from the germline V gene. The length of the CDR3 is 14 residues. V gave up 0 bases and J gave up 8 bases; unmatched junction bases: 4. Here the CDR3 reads CASSLGQGNEKLFF. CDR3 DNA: TGCGCCAGCAGCTTGGGACAGGGAAACGAAAAACTGTTTTTT.

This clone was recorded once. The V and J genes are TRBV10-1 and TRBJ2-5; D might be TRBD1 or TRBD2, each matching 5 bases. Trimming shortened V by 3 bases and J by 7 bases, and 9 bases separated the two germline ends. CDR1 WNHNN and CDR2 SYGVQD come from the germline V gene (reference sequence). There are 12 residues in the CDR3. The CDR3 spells CASSDGAATQYF. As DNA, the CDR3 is TGCGCCAGCAGTGACGGGGCGGCGACCCAGTACTTC.

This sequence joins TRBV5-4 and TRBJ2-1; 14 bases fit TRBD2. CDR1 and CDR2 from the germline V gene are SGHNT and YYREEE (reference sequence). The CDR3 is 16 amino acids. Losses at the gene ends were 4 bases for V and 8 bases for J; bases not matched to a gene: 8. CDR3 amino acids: CASSKGLAGVLDEQFF. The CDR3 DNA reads TGTGCCAGCAGCAAGGGACTAGCGGGAGTTCTGGATGAGCAGTTCTTC.

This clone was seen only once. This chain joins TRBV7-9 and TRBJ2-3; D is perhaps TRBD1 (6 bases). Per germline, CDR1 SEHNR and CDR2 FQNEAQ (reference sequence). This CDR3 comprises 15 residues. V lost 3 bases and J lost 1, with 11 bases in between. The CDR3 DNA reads TGTGCCAGCAGCTTCAGGGGAGAGGGCACAGATACGCAGTATTTT. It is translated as CASSFRGEGTDTQYF. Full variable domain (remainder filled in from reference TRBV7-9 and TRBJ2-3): DTGVSQNPRHKITKRGQNVTFRCDPISEHNRLYWYRQTLGQGPEFLTYFQNEAQLEKSRLLSDRFSAERPKGSFSTLEIQRTEQGDSAMYLCASSFRGEGTDTQYFGPGTRLTVL.

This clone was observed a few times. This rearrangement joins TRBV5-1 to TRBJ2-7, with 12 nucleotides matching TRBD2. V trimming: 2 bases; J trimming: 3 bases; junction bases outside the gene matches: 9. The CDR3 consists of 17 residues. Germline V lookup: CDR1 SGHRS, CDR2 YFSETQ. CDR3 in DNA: TGCGCCAGCAGCTTAGGACTAGCGGGGAACTTAGGCTACGAGCAGTACTTC. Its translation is CASSLGLAGNLGYEQYF. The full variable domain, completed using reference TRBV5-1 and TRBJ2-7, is KAGVTQTPRYLIKTRGQQVTLSCSPISGHRSVSWYQQTPGQGLQFLFEYFSETQRNKGNFPGRFSGRQFSNSRSEMNVSTLELGDSALYLCASSLGLAGNLGYEQYFGPGTRLTVT.

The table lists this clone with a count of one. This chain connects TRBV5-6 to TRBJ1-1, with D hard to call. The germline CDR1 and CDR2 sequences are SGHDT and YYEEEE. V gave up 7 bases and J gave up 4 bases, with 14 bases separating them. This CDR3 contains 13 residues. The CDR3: CASGLPVGTEAFF. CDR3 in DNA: TGTGCCAGCGGGCTTCCTGTAGGCACTGAAGCTTTCTTT.

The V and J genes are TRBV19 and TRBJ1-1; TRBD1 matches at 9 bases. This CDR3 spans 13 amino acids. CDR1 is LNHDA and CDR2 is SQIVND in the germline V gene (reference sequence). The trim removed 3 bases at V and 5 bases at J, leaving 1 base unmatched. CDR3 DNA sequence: TGTGCCAGTAGTATGGGGACAGGGACTGAAGCTTTCTTT. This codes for CASSMGTGTEAFF.

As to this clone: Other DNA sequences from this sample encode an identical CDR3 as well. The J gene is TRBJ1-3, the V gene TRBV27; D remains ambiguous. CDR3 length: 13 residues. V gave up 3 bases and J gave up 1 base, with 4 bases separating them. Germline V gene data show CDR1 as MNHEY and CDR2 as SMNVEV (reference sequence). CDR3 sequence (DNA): TGTGCCAGCAGTTTGAGGTCTGGAAACACCATATATTTT. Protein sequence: CASSLRSGNTIYF.

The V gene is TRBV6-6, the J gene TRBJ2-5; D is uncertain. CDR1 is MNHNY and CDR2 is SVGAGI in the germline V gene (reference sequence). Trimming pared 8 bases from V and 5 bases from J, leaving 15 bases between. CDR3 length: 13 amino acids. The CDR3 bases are TGTGCCAGCGGACCAGGCGGAGTGGAGACCCAGTACTTC. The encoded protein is CASGPGGVETQYF.

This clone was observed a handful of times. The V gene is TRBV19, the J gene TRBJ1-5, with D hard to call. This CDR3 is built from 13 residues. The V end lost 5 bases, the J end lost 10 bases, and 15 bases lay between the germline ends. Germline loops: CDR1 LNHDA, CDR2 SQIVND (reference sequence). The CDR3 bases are TGTGCCAGTAGTGCCCAGGCTGAGAGCCCCCAGCATTTT. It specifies CASSAQAESPQHF.

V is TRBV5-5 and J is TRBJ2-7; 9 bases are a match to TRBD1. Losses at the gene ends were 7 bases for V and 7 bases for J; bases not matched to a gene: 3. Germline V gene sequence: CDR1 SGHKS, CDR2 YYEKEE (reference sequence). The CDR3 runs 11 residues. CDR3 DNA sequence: TGTGCCAGCGGGGACAGGGTAGAGCAGTACTTC. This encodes CASGDRVEQYF.

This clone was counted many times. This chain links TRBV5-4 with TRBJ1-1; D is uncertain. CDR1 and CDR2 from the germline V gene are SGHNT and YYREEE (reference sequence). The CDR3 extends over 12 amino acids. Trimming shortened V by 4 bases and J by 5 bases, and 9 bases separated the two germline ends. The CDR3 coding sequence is TGTGCCAGCAGCCGTGACACGACTGAAGCTTTCTTT. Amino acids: CASSRDTTEAFF.

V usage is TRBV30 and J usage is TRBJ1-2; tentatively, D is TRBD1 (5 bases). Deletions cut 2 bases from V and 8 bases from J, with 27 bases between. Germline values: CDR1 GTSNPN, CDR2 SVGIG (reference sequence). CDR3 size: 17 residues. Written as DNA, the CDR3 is TGTGCCTGGAGTCCACCCGGGACGCTGGCACGATCTATGGGCTACACCTTC. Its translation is CAWSPPGTLARSMGYTF.

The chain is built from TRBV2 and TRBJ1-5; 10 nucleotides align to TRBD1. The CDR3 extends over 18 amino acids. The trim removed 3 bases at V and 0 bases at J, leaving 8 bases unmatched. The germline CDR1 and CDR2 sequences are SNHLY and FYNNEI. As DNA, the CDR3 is TGTGCCAGCAGTGACCGGGACAGGGGCCTCTATAGCAATCAGCCCCAGCATTTT. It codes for CASSDRDRGLYSNQPQHF.